This T cell receptor beta chain comes out of a study of Graves' ophthalmopathy and Graves' hyperthyroidism. The study's findings and limits: As the model predicted ophthalmopathy progression, it achieved a sensitivity of nearly 71% and a specificity of about 72%. Stable hyperthyroidism and ophthalmopathy were told apart by a 13-signature model, which achieved 87.88% sensitivity and roughly 80% specificity.

This clonotype was counted at least ten times. Its antigen remains unknown. RNA served as the template for amplifying TCR beta CDR3 regions. First-round RT-PCR with HTBI primers preceded a second-round multiplex PCR. Via MiXCR, TCRdb re-called the multiplex PCR reads, giving one row per CDR3 protein. The sample lists some 1.1 million distinct CDR3 sequences, 36% occurring once. This clonotype originated in an adult man with Graves' hyperthyroidism. Input material: peripheral blood or thyroid tissue (not recorded which).

DNA of the CDR3: TGTGCCAGCAGCTACTCGACAGGAAACTATGGCTACACCTTC. Its translation: CASSYSTGNYGYTF. The genes are TRBV7-9 and TRBJ1-2; D perhaps matches TRBD1 (6 bases). Germline V gives CDR1 SEHNR, CDR2 FQNEAQ (reference sequence). V lost 4 bases to trimming and J lost 2 bases, with 11 bases between them. This CDR3 has 14 amino acids.